Listed below are T cell receptor beta chains from one sample, sequenced in a study of blood T cell repertoires in COVID-19. Measured with immunoSEQ multiplex PCR; TCRdb has only the in-frame clones, and not every one. The sample lists some 96,000 clones, over 80% seen once, with approximately 10% in the top ten. The sample consisted of peripheral blood. The source of these receptors is a human donor in a cohort sampled during active COVID-19. Each CDR3 is given without its conserved first and last residue.

v_call cdr3_aa
TRBV7-2 ASTTDRGETQY
TRBV5-8 ASSRDFGTEAF
TRBV9 ASSLLAGDLESAYNEQF
TRBV9 ASSPGQGSQPQH
TRBV6-5 ASSPSGDEKLF
TRBV29-1 SVSVGTGISGGTEAF
TRBV6-5 ASSPYGGYNEQF
TRBV7-2 ASSLVVGSTGELF
TRBV3-1/TRBV3-2 ASSQGRSSGNTIY
TRBV7-2 ASSPRLASETQY
TRBV11-2 ASSLFSPDTQY
TRBV2 ASRTGGSNEKLF
TRBV19 ASSLSGGGNTGELF
TRBV28 ASSRWDSLAKNIQY
TRBV4-2 ASSQDPQGSSGNTIY
TRBV12-3/TRBV12-4 ASSGQLTDTQY
TRBV3-1/TRBV3-2 ASSLGRGNYGYT
TRBV2 ASTQGTYEQY
TRBV7-6 ASSLGSGPSYEQY
TRBV18 ASSAGGTDTQY
TRBV5-6 ASSGQPYEQY
TRBV18 ASSPGGDSNQPQH
TRBV7-8 ASSLETGANTGELF
TRBV20-1 SARDNYEQY
TRBV19 ASSIPLAGVGSYNEQF
TRBV7-3 ASSLGQGLNTEAF
TRBV9 ASSVASGRGTDTQY
TRBV19 ASSHLAAGRGLF
TRBV27 ASSLLGDPSTQPQH
TRBV2 ASSEIGTGVIDGYT
TRBV9 ASSVAAGGPKEQY
TRBV19 ASSRTSGGYETQY
TRBV7-9 ASSEGTANYGYT
TRBV28 ASTHPSGQRYQPQH
TRBV9 ASSVGPITPGEAF
TRBV7-3 ASSPIGGGAFKTQY
TRBV3-1/TRBV3-2 ASSKQGAGYEQY
TRBV7-2 ASSLSPGYEKLF
TRBV14 ASSQVPETQY
TRBV7-9 ASSSIAGGNTGELF
TRBV28 ASSLEGADHYGYT
TRBV7-3 ASSWTALTGELF
TRBV5-1 ASSPDFKQF
TRBV11-1 ASSLGTGNYGYT
TRBV19 ASSIAGIGYT
TRBV29-1 SVENRRTSGRMDTQY
TRBV5-1 ASSLQGSHEQY
TRBV28 ASSTYSHGYT
TRBV6-5 ASSRREDARYEQY
TRBV7-2 ASSYTSGGAGNTIY
TRBV28 ASSSSTGARSF
TRBV7-9 ASRAGTSGPRPQY